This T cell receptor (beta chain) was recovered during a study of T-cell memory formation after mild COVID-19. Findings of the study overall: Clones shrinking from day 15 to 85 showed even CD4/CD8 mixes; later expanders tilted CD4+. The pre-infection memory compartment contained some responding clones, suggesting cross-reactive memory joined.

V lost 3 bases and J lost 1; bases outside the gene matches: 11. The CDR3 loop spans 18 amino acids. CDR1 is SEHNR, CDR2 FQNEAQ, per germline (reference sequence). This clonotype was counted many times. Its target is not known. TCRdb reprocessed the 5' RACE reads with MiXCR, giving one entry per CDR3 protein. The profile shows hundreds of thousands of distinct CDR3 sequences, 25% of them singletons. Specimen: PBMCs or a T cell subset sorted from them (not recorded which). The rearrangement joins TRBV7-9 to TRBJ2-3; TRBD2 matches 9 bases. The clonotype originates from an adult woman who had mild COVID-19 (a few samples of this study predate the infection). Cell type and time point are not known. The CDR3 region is CASSFIGSGSNRTDTQYF. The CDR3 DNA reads TGTGCCAGCAGCTTTATCGGTAGCGGGAGTAACCGCACAGATACGCAGTATTTT.